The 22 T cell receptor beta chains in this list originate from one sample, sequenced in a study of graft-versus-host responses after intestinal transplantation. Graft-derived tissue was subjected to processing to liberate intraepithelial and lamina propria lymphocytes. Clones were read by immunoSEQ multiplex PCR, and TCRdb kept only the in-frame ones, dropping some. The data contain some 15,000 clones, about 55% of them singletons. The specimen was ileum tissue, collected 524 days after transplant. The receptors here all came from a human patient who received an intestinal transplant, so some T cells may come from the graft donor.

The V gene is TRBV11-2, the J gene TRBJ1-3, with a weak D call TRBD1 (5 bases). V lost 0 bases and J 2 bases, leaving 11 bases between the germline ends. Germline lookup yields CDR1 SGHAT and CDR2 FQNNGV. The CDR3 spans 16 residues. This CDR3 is CASSLDPQGPGNTIYF. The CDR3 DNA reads TGTGCCAGCAGCTTAGATCCTCAGGGCCCTGGAAACACCATATATTTT.

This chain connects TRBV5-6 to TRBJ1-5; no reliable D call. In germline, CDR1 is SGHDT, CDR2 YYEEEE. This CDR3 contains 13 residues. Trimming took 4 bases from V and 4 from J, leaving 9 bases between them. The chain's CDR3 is CASSLDGNQPQHF. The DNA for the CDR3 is TGTGCCAGCAGCCTAGACGGGAATCAGCCCCAGCATTTT.

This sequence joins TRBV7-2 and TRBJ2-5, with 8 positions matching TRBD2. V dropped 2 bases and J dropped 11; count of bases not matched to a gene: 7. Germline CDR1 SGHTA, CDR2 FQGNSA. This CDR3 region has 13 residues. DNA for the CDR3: TGTGCCAGCAGCTTATCGGGGGGGAGGGAGCAGTACTTC. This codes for CASSLSGGREQYF.

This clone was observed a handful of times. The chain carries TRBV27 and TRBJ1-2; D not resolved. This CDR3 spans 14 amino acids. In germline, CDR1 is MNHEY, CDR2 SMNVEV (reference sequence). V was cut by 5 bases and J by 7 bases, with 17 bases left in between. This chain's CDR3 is CASSPRAPEGGYTF. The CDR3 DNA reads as TGTGCCAGCAGTCCCCGGGCCCCGGAGGGTGGCTACACCTTC.

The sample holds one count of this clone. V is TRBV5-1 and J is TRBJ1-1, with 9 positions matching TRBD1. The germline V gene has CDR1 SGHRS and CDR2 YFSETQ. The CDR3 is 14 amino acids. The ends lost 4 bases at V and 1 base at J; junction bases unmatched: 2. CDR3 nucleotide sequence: TGCGCCAGCAGCAGACAGGGGGGGAACACTGAAGCTTTCTTT. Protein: CASSRQGGNTEAFF.

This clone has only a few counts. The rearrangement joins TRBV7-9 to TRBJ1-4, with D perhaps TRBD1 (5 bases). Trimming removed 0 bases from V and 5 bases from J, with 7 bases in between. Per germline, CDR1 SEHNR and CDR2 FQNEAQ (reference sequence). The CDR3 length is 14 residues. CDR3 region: CASSLAGANEKLFF. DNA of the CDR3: TGTGCCAGCAGCTTAGCAGGGGCCAATGAAAAACTGTTTTTT.

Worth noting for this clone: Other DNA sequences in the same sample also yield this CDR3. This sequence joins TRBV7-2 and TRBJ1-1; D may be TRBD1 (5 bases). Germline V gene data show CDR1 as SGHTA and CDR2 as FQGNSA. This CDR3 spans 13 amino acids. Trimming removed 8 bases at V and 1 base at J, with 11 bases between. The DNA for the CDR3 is TGTGCCAGCCGCCCTGACAGGAACACTGAAGCTTTCTTT. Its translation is CASRPDRNTEAFF.

In DNA form, the CDR3 reads TGTGCCAGTAGTGCGGGGACAGACTCTGGAAACACCATATATTTT. Encoded protein: CASSAGTDSGNTIYF. The V call is TRBV19, the J call TRBJ1-3, with TRBD1 matching over 7 bases. With V trimmed by 5 bases and J by 0 bases, 4 bases remained unmatched. From germline, CDR1 is LNHDA and CDR2 SQIVND (reference sequence). This CDR3 comprises 15 residues.

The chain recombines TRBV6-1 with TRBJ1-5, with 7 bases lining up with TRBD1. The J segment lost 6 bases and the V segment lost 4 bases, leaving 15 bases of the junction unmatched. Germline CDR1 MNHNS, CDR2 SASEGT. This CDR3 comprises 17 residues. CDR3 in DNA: TGTGCCAGCAGTGGAACAGGGGTCAGCGGATCTAGTCAGCCCCAGCATTTT. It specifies CASSGTGVSGSSQPQHF.

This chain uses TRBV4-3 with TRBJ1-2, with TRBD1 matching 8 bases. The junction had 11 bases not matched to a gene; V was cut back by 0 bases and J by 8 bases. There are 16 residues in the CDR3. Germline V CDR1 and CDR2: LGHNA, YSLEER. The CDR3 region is CASSQEIAGQGGGYTF. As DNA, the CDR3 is TGCGCCAGCAGCCAAGAAATAGCAGGACAGGGAGGCGGCTACACCTTC.

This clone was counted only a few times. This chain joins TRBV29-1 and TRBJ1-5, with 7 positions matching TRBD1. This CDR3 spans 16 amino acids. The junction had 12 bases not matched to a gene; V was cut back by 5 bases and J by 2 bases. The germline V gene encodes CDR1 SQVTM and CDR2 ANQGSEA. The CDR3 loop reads CSVPGGHRGRNQPQHF. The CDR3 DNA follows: TGCAGCGTTCCTGGGGGCCACAGGGGACGCAATCAGCCCCAGCATTTT.

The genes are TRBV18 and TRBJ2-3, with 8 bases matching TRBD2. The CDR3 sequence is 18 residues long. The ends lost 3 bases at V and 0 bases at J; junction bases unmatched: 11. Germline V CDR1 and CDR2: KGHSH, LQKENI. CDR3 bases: TGTGCCAGCTCACCGAGTAGCGGGGTAGGCATTAGCACAGATACGCAGTATTTT. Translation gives CASSPSSGVGISTDTQYF.

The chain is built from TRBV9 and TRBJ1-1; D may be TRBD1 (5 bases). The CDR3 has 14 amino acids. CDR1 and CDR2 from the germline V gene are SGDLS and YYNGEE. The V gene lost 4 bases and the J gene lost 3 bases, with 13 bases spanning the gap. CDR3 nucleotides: TGTGCCAGCAGCCATGACCTAGGGGACACTGAAGCTTTCTTT. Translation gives CASSHDLGDTEAFF.

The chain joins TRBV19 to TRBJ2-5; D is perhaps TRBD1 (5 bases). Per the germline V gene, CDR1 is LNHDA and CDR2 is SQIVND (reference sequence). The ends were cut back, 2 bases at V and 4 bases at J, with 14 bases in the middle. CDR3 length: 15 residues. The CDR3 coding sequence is TGTGCCAGTAGTATATCGCAGGGAATGGGAGAGACCCAGTACTTC. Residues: CASSISQGMGETQYF. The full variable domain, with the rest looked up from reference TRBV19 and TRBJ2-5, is DGGITQSPKYLFRKEGQNVTLSCEQNLNHDAMYWYRQDPGQGLRLIYYSQIVNDFQKGDIAEGYSVSREKKESFPLTVTSAQKNPTAFYLCASSISQGMGETQYFGPGTRLLVL.

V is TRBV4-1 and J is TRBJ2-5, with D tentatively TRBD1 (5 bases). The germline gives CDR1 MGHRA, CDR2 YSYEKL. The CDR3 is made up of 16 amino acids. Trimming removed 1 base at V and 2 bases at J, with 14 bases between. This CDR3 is CASSQAVRQPQETQYF. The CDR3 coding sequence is TGCGCCAGCAGCCAAGCGGTCCGACAGCCTCAAGAGACCCAGTACTTC.

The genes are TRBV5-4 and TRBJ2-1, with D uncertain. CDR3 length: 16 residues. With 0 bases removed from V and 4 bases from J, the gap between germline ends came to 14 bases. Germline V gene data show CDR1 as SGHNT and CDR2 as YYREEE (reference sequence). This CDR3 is CASSLVNSPAYNEQFF. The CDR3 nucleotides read TGTGCCAGCAGCTTGGTGAACAGTCCGGCGTACAATGAGCAGTTCTTC.

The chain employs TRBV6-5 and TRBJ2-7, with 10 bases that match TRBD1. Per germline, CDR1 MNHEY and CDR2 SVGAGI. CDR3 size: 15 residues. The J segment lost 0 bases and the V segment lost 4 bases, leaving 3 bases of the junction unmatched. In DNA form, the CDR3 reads TGTGCCAGCAGTTCCCGGACAGGGGGCTCCTACGAGCAGTACTTC. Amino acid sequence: CASSSRTGGSYEQYF.

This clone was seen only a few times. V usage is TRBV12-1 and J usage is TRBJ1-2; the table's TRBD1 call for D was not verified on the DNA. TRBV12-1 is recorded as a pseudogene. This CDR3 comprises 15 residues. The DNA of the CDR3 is TGTGCCAGCAGCTCCTACACCAGGGGGGACTATGGCTACACCTTC. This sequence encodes CASSSYTRGDYGYTF.

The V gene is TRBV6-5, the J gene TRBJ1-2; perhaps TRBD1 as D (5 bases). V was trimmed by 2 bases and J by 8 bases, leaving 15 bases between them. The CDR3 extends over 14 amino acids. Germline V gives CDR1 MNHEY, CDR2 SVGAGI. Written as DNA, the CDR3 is TGTGCCAGCAGTTACAGCCGGGACGGGGGGGGCTACACCTTC. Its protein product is CASSYSRDGGGYTF.

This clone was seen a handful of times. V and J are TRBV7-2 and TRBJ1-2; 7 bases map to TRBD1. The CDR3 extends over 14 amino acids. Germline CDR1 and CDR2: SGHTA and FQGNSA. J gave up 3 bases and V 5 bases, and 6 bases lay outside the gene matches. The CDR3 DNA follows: TGTGCCAGCAGCCTCAACAGGGGTGACTATGGCTACACCTTC. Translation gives CASSLNRGDYGYTF.

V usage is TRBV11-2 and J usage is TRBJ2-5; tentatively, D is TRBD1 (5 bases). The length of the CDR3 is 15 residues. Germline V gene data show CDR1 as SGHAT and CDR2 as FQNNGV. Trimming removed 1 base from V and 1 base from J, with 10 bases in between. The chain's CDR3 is CASSLGGHPQETQYF. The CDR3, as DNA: TGTGCCAGCAGCTTAGGTGGACACCCCCAAGAGACCCAGTACTTC.

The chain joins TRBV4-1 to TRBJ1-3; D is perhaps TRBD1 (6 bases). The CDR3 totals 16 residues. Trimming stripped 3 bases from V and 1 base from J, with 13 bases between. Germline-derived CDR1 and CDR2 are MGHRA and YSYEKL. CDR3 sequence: CASSHLRGGSGNTIYF. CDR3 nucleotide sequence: TGCGCCAGCAGCCACCTCAGAGGGGGTTCTGGAAACACCATATATTTT.